Listed below are T cell receptor beta chains from one sample, sequenced in a study of blood T cell repertoires in COVID-19. The method was immunoSEQ multiplex PCR; TCRdb's version includes in-frame clones alone and lacks a portion of them. Here the sample spans roughly 190,000 clones, roughly 90% being singletons. Material: peripheral blood. The source is a man aged 50-59 years with acute or convalescent COVID-19. Each CDR3 is given with its conserved first and last residue. D genes are given only for firm matches. Part of the rows lack a size; the others show once, few, many or a class for expanded clones.

14,once,TRBJ2-7,TRBV5-1,-,CASSETAGVYEQYF,TGCGCCAGCAGCGAGACAGCGGGTGTCTACGAGCAGTACTTC
16,-,TRBJ2-1,TRBV6-6,TRBD1,CASSYTGQGTRNEQFF,TGTGCCAGCAGTTACACGGGACAGGGAACGCGCAATGAGCAGTTCTTC
15,-,TRBJ2-5,TRBV5-4,-,CASSTPRQNQETQYF,TGTGCCAGCAGCACGCCGAGACAGAACCAAGAGACCCAGTACTTC
13,few,TRBJ2-5,TRBV7-2,-,CASSWNYEETQYF,TGTGCCAGCAGCTGGAACTACGAAGAGACCCAGTACTTC
15,-,TRBJ1-6,TRBV27,-,CASSLLTEYNSPLHF,TGTGCCAGCAGTTTATTAACCGAGTATAATTCACCCCTCCACTTT
14,once,TRBJ1-2,TRBV27,TRBD1,CASSLRRGPGGYTF,TGTGCCAGCAGTTTACGCAGGGGGCCCGGTGGCTACACCTTC
15,once,TRBJ2-1,TRBV2,TRBD1,CASRAAGGNWNEQFF,TGTGCCAGCAGGGCGGCAGGGGGCAATTGGAATGAGCAGTTCTTC
14,-,TRBJ2-3,TRBV28,TRBD2,CASRTSGSTDTQYF,TGTGCCAGCAGGACTAGCGGGTCCACAGATACGCAGTATTTT
15,-,TRBJ1-5,TRBV7-9,-,CASSFIEGMDQPQHF,TGTGCCAGCAGCTTTATCGAGGGTATGGATCAGCCCCAGCATTTT
16,-,TRBJ2-1,TRBV27,TRBD2,CASRMGWGLSYNEQFF,TGTGCCAGCAGAATGGGGTGGGGACTATCCTACAATGAGCAGTTCTTC
15,-,TRBJ2-3,TRBV7-2,-,CASSLAARSSDTQYF,TGTGCCAGCAGCTTAGCGGCTAGGAGTTCTGATACGCAGTATTTT
17,-,TRBJ2-7,TRBV14,-,CASSQAYHPGRAREQYF,TGTGCCAGCAGCCAAGCCTACCACCCGGGCAGGGCCCGGGAGCAGTACTTC
11,once,TRBJ2-1,TRBV20-1,-,CSASTYNEQFF,TGCAGTGCTAGTACTTACAATGAGCAGTTCTTC
18,-,TRBJ2-3,TRBV10-3,-,CAISESGGPTTDTDTQYF,TGTGCCATCAGTGAGTCGGGGGGGCCTACAACAGACACAGATACGCAGTATTTT
17,once,TRBJ2-7,TRBV18,TRBD2,CASSPSRELAGHYEQYF,TGTGCCAGCTCACCCTCCAGGGAACTAGCGGGGCACTACGAGCAGTACTTC
11,-,TRBJ1-2,TRBV20-1,-,CSARAAWGYTF,TGCAGTGCTAGAGCCGCGTGGGGCTACACCTTC
13,-,TRBJ2-7,TRBV2,TRBD2,CASIRTSERKQYF,TGTGCCAGCATTCGGACTAGCGAGAGAAAGCAGTACTTC
14,-,TRBJ2-7,TRBV28,TRBD1,CASSWDRGSYEQYF,TGTGCCAGCAGTTGGGACAGGGGTTCCTACGAGCAGTACTTC
16,-,TRBJ2-5,TRBV7-2,TRBD2,CASSLVTSGGEETQYF,TGTGCCAGCAGCTTAGTTACTAGCGGGGGGGAAGAGACCCAGTACTTC
15,-,TRBJ1-4,TRBV18,TRBD1,CASSPPGDRDEKLFF,TGTGCCAGCTCACCCCCCGGGGACAGGGATGAAAAACTGTTTTTT
15,-,TRBJ1-1,TRBV5-4,-,CASSLSAASDTEAFF,TGTGCCAGCAGCTTGTCGGCAGCGTCAGACACTGAAGCTTTCTTT
11,-,TRBJ1-2,TRBV29-1,-,CSTLAADGYTF,TGCAGCACCCTGGCGGCGGATGGCTACACCTTC
16,once,TRBJ1-2,TRBV5-6,-,CASSLAISLSVWGYTF,TGTGCCAGCAGCTTGGCCATAAGCCTGTCCGTTTGGGGCTACACCTTC
15,-,TRBJ2-3,TRBV7-8,-,CASSLASGSTDTQYF,TGTGCCAGCAGCTTAGCGAGCGGAAGCACAGATACGCAGTATTTT
16,-,TRBJ2-7,TRBV6-5,-,CASSYRRTASSYEQYF,TGTGCCAGCAGTTACCGAAGGACAGCGAGCTCCTACGAGCAGTACTTC
15,-,TRBJ2-5,TRBV5-6,-,CASSSGGGAGKTQYF,TGTGCCAGCAGCTCCGGAGGGGGGGCCGGGAAGACCCAGTACTTC
12,-,TRBJ2-5,TRBV18,-,CASSPGGETQYF,TGTGCCAGCTCCCCAGGAGGGGAGACCCAGTACTTC
17,-,TRBJ2-2,TRBV18,-,CASSSFRDKLPGGELFF,TGTGCCAGCTCAAGCTTCCGGGACAAACTCCCGGGTGGGGAGCTGTTTTTT
14,-,TRBJ1-2,TRBV7-9,TRBD1,CASSVKGAGYGYTF,TGTGCCAGCAGCGTCAAGGGGGCCGGCTATGGCTACACCTTC
11,-,TRBJ1-2,TRBV29-1,TRBD1,CSVGDSYGYTF,TGCAGCGTTGGGGACAGCTATGGCTACACCTTC
13,-,TRBJ2-7,TRBV4-2,-,CASSHTGAYEQYF,TGTGCCAGCAGCCATACCGGGGCCTACGAGCAGTACTTC
18,-,TRBJ2-6,TRBV27,-,CASTRRGQSLAGANVLTF,TGTGCCAGCACCCGCCGTGGGCAAAGCCTTGCTGGGGCCAACGTCCTGACTTTC
14,-,TRBJ1-6,TRBV6-5,-,CASSYSQGQTPLHF,TGTGCCAGCAGTTACAGCCAGGGGCAGACACCCCTCCACTTT
15,-,TRBJ2-7,TRBV28,TRBD2,CASSSVAGAGYEQYF,TGTGCCAGCAGTTCGGTAGCGGGAGCGGGCTACGAGCAGTACTTC
15,-,TRBJ2-7,TRBV15,TRBD1,CATSTSGTGGGEQYF,TGTGCCACCAGCACCTCCGGGACAGGCGGTGGTGAGCAGTACTTC
13,-,TRBJ2-3,TRBV19,-,CASSENQGDTQYF,TGTGCCAGTAGTGAGAACCAGGGAGATACGCAGTATTTT
16,once,TRBJ1-5,TRBV7-2,-,CASSSPTGLHGQPQHF,TGTGCCAGCAGCTCCCCAACAGGGCTTCACGGACAGCCCCAGCATTTT
15,-,TRBJ2-6,TRBV20-1,TRBD2,CSASPGGAGANVLTF,TGCAGTGCTAGTCCGGGGGGGGCTGGGGCCAACGTCCTGACTTTC
15,-,TRBJ1-3,TRBV6-5,-,CASSYLPTGGNTIYF,TGTGCCAGCAGTTACCTCCCGACAGGTGGAAACACCATATATTTT
16,-,TRBJ2-3,TRBV19,TRBD2,CASSRLAGVGTDTQYF,TGTGCCAGTAGTAGACTAGCGGGAGTGGGCACAGATACGCAGTATTTT
20,-,TRBJ2-5,TRBV6-2/TRBV6-3,TRBD1,CASSSLYRDRGPAGQETQYF,TGTGCCAGCAGCTCTCTTTACCGGGACAGGGGGCCGGCAGGACAAGAGACCCAGTACTTC
17,-,TRBJ2-3,TRBV10-3,TRBD2,CAISGGLAGGPADTQYF,TGTGCCATCAGTGGGGGACTAGCGGGAGGGCCGGCAGATACGCAGTATTTT
15,-,TRBJ1-5,TRBV19,-,CASSIVRGLNQPQHF,TGTGCCAGTAGTATAGTGCGGGGGTTAAATCAGCCCCAGCATTTT
17,-,TRBJ1-4,TRBV25-1,-,CASSESRGAMRNEKLFF,TGTGCCAGCAGTGAATCGCGGGGGGCAATGCGGAATGAAAAACTGTTTTTT
14,-,TRBJ2-3,TRBV6-5,-,CASRTLRGSDTQYF,TGTGCCAGCAGGACCCTCCGGGGTAGTGATACGCAGTATTTT
17,-,TRBJ2-3,TRBV7-2,TRBD2,CASSLAPAGGGTDTQYF,TGTGCCAGCAGCTTAGCCCCAGCGGGGGGTGGGACAGATACGCAGTATTTT
13,-,TRBJ1-4,TRBV19,-,CASLRAPNEKLFF,TGTGCCAGCCTGCGGGCACCTAATGAAAAACTGTTTTTT
14,-,TRBJ1-5,TRBV21-1,-,CASSTETGNQPQHF,TGTGCCAGCAGCACTGAGACAGGGAATCAGCCCCAGCATTTT
15,-,TRBJ2-2,TRBV21-1,-,CASSIDRVGTGELFF,TGTGCCAGCAGCATAGACAGGGTTGGCACCGGGGAGCTGTTTTTT
14,-,TRBJ2-7,TRBV2,TRBD1,CASRAGTGGSEQYF,TGTGCCAGCAGAGCCGGGACAGGGGGCTCCGAGCAGTACTTC